The 18 T cell receptor beta chains listed next were all sequenced from one sample in a study of T cells in Graves' hyperthyroidism and ophthalmopathy. Regions amplified from RNA transcripts were the TCR beta CDR3 regions. With the HTBI primer set, the TCR CDR3 went through a first round of RT-PCR. TCRdb processed the multiplex PCR reads anew with MiXCR; each CDR3 protein has one entry. This table holds around 720,000 distinct CDR3 sequences, approximately 40% found once. The specimen was blood. These receptors all come from a woman in her thirties or forties with Graves' hyperthyroidism.

This clonotype was observed a handful of times. This chain joins TRBV12-3 or TRBV12-4 and TRBJ1-1; 7 bases map to TRBD1. Unmatched junction bases numbered 4, after V lost 6 bases and J lost 0 bases. This CDR3 is 14 amino acids long. CDR3 DNA: TGTGCCAGCAGGGGACAGACCATGAACACTGAAGCTTTCTTT. Its translation: CASRGQTMNTEAFF.

The chain uses TRBV19 and TRBJ1-5; D remains ambiguous. This CDR3 region has 16 residues. The V and J ends lost 3 bases and 2 bases respectively, with 14 bases between them. Germline CDR1 LNHDA, CDR2 SQIVND (reference sequence). The CDR3 here is CASSIRGLGGNQPQHF. The CDR3, as DNA: TGTGCCAGTAGTATTCGCGGGCTCGGTGGCAATCAGCCCCAGCATTTT.

Many counts were recorded for this clonotype. The chain has TRBV6-5 and TRBJ1-1; maybe TRBD1 (5 bases). The germline V gene encodes CDR1 MNHEY and CDR2 SVGAGI. This CDR3 region has 13 residues. Trimming shortened V by 7 bases and J by 3 bases, and 12 bases separated the two germline ends. The CDR3 here is CASTQGSDTEAFF. CDR3 DNA: TGTGCCAGCACCCAGGGCTCGGACACTGAAGCTTTCTTT.

The genes are TRBV7-2 and TRBJ1-2; 7 positions match TRBD1. Germline V gives CDR1 SGHTA, CDR2 FQGNSA. V lost 8 bases to trimming and J lost 2 bases; unmatched junction nucleotides: 8. The CDR3 contains 14 residues. In DNA, the CDR3 is TGTGCCAGCGCGCCGGACAGGCTCAACTATGGCTACACCTTC. Translating gives CASAPDRLNYGYTF.

This clonotype came up a few times. The chain is built from TRBV6-5 and TRBJ1-1; a weak D match, TRBD1 (5 bases). V was clipped by 7 bases and J by 4 bases, with 13 bases between them. From germline, CDR1 is MNHEY and CDR2 SVGAGI. This CDR3 has 13 amino acids. The CDR3 is CASTREVGTEAFF. CDR3 nucleotides: TGTGCCAGCACCAGGGAGGTAGGCACTGAAGCTTTCTTT.

V gene TRBV7-9 combines with J gene TRBJ1-1; TRBD1 aligns across 7 bases. CDR3 length: 16 amino acids. Germline-derived CDR1 and CDR2 are SEHNR and FQNEAQ (reference sequence). V lost 1 base to trimming and J lost 2 bases; unmatched junction nucleotides: 7. CDR3 sequence: CASSLGQGAGNTEAFF. The CDR3 coding sequence is TGTGCCAGCAGCTTAGGACAGGGAGCTGGAAACACTGAAGCTTTCTTT.

The chain uses TRBV7-9 and TRBJ2-7; 8 nucleotides align to TRBD1. The better agreement between TRBJ2-1 and the DNA end casts doubt on the J call. The CDR3 length is 11 residues. Germline CDR1 is SEHNR and CDR2 is FQNEAQ (reference sequence). The CDR3 DNA is TGTGCCAGCACTACAGGGGGAGAGCAGTTCTTC. This encodes CASTTGGEQFF.

Regarding this clonotype: One base away lies a much larger clone, so this may be a sequencing read error. The chain employs TRBV20-1 and TRBJ1-6; D unclear. The CDR3 has 13 residues. Germline CDR1 is DFQATT and CDR2 is SNEGSKA (reference sequence). With 6 bases removed from V and 8 bases from J, the gap between germline ends came to 14 bases. DNA of the CDR3: TGCAGTGCCCTGACACGATGGGATTCACCCCTCCACTTT. This gives the protein CSALTRWDSPLHF.

This chain connects TRBV7-2 to TRBJ1-6; a weak D match, TRBD1 (6 bases). Trimming stripped 4 bases from V and 10 bases from J, with 14 bases between. CDR1 and CDR2 (germline): SGHTA, FQGNSA. The CDR3 extends over 14 amino acids. In DNA form, the CDR3 reads TGTGCCAGCAGCTGGGGGGCAGGGTCGTCACCCCTCCACTTT. It codes for CASSWGAGSSPLHF.

Only a few counts were recorded for this clonotype. The genes are TRBV4-1 and TRBJ2-7; D may be TRBD1 (5 bases). The CDR3 is made up of 15 amino acids. V lost 2 bases and J lost 2, with 13 bases in between. Germline V lookup: CDR1 MGHRA, CDR2 YSYEKL. CDR3: CASSQFQGQTYEQYF. In DNA form, the CDR3 reads TGCGCCAGCAGCCAATTCCAGGGCCAAACCTACGAGCAGTACTTC.

The chain employs TRBV7-6 and TRBJ2-7, with TRBD1 as a possible D gene (6 bases). The germline V gene has CDR1 SGHVS and CDR2 FNYEAQ. This CDR3 contains 14 residues. The V end was cut by 7 bases, the J end by 0 bases, with 13 bases between. For the CDR3, the DNA is TGTGCCAGCATCCGCGCGACAGGCTCCTACGAGCAGTACTTC. Encoded protein: CASIRATGSYEQYF.

This rearrangement joins TRBV7-9 to TRBJ1-4, with 7 bases matching TRBD1. This CDR3 is 16 amino acids long. Trimming cost V 4 bases and J 5 bases; bases outside gene matches: 10. CDR1 and CDR2 from the germline V gene are SEHNR and FQNEAQ (reference sequence). In DNA, the CDR3 is TGTGCCAGCAGCTCTAACGGGACAGTCAAGAATGAAAAACTGTTTTTT. Its protein product is CASSSNGTVKNEKLFF. Drawing the rest from reference TRBV7-9 and TRBJ1-4, the complete variable domain is DTGVSQNPRHKITKRGQNVTFRCDPISEHNRLYWYRQTLGQGPEFLTYFQNEAQLEKSRLLSDRFSAERPKGSFSTLEIQRTEQGDSAMYLCASSSNGTVKNEKLFFGSGTQLSVL.

There are many counts of this clonotype. V and J are TRBV25-1 and TRBJ1-1, with D tentatively TRBD1 (5 bases). This CDR3 region has 12 residues. V was trimmed by 7 bases and J by 4 bases, leaving 10 bases between them. CDR1 MGHDK and CDR2 SYGVNS come from the germline V gene. This CDR3 reads CASKKGSTEAFF. The CDR3 DNA reads as TGTGCCAGCAAGAAGGGGAGCACTGAAGCTTTCTTT.

This clonotype was picked up a small number of times. The chain employs TRBV4-1 and TRBJ1-3; D is unclear. This CDR3 is 15 amino acids long. Trimming took 2 bases from V and 0 from J, leaving 8 bases between them. The germline gives CDR1 MGHRA, CDR2 YSYEKL. CDR3 in amino acids: CASSQRAFSGNTIYF. The CDR3 nucleotides are TGCGCCAGCAGCCAACGCGCATTCTCTGGAAACACCATATATTTT.

The V gene is TRBV19, the J gene TRBJ1-5, with D unclear. V was shortened by 6 bases and J by 0 bases, with 9 bases between the two germline ends. The CDR3 contains 14 residues. The germline V gene encodes CDR1 LNHDA and CDR2 SQIVND (reference sequence). The DNA of the CDR3 is TGTGCCAGTAGCCCGGGCAGTAGCAATCAGCCCCAGCATTTT. This sequence encodes CASSPGSSNQPQHF.

This clonotype was seen ten or more times. The chain couples TRBV29-1 to TRBJ1-1; D not resolved. The CDR3 spans 11 residues. From germline, CDR1 is SQVTM and CDR2 ANQGSEA. The V gene lost 5 bases and the J gene lost 7 bases, with 11 bases spanning the gap. Here the CDR3 reads CSVLERGEAFF. The DNA for the CDR3 is TGCAGCGTTCTTGAGCGGGGTGAAGCTTTCTTT. Together with reference TRBV29-1 and TRBJ1-1, the CDR3 gives the full variable domain: SAVISQKPSRDICQRGTSLTIQCQVDSQVTMMFWYRQQPGQSLTLIATANQGSEATYESGFVIDKFPISRPNLTFSTLTVSNMSPEDSSIYLCSVLERGEAFFGQGTRLTVV.

V gene TRBV3-1 combines with J gene TRBJ1-6; D ambiguous. The CDR3 totals 18 residues. Deletions cut 4 bases from V and 3 bases from J, with 19 bases between. Germline CDR1 LGHDT, CDR2 YNNKEL (reference sequence). Here the CDR3 DNA reads TGTGCCAGCAGCCCCAAATTACCCCCCATGGACTATAATTCACCCCTCCACTTT. Residues: CASSPKLPPMDYNSPLHF.

Turning to this clonotype: A much larger clone differs by one base, so this may be a read error. This chain uses TRBV10-1 with TRBJ2-2; D is possibly TRBD2 (7 bases). V gave up 3 bases and J gave up 7 bases, with 15 bases separating them. Germline values: CDR1 WNHNN, CDR2 SYGVQD (reference sequence). The CDR3 contains 15 residues. The CDR3 region has the DNA TGCGCCAGCAGTGAATACGGGGGGCGTAGCGGGGAGCTGTTTTTT. Protein sequence: CASSEYGGRSGELFF.